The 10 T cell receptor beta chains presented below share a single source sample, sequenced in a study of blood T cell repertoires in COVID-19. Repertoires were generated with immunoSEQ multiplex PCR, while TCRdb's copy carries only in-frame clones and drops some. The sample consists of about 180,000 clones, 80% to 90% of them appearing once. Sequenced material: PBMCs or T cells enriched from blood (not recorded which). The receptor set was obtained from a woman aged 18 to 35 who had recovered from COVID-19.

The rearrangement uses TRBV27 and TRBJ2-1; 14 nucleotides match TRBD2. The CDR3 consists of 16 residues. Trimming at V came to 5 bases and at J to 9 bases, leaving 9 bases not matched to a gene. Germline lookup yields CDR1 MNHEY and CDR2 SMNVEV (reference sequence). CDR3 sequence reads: CASSAPGLAGGIEQFF. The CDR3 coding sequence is TGTGCCAGCAGTGCCCCCGGACTAGCGGGAGGTATTGAGCAGTTCTTC.

For the CDR3, the DNA is TGTGCCAGCAGCTTAGATTGGTCAGTGACTAATGAAAAACTGTTTTTT. This sequence encodes CASSLDWSVTNEKLFF. The chain couples TRBV11-2 to TRBJ1-4, with D unclear. This CDR3 region has 16 residues. Germline V gene sequence: CDR1 SGHAT, CDR2 FQNNGV. Trimming pared 0 bases from V and 2 bases from J, leaving 10 bases between. The variable domain in full, with the rest retrieved from reference TRBV11-2 and TRBJ1-4, is EAGVAQSPRYKIIEKRQSVAFWCNPISGHATLYWYQQILGQGPKLLIQFQNNGVVDDSQLPKDRFSAERLKGVDSTLKIQPAKLEDSAVYLCASSLDWSVTNEKLFFGSGTQLSVL.

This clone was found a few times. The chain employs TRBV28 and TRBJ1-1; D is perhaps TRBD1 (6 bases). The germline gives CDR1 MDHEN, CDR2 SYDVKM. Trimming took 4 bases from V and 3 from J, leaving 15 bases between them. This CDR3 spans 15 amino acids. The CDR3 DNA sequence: TGTGCCAGCAGTTCTCGAGTACAGGGATACACTGAAGCTTTCTTT. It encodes CASSSRVQGYTEAFF.

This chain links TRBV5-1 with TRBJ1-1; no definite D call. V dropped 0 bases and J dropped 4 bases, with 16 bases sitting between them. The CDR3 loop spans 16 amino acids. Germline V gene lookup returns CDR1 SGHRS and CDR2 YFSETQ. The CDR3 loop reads CASSLDRPGLGTEAFF. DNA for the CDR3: TGCGCCAGCAGCTTGGATCGTCCGGGTTTAGGCACTGAAGCTTTCTTT.

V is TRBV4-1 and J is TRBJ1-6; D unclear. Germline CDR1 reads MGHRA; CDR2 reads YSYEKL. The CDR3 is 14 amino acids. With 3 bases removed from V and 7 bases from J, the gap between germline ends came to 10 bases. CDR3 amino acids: CASSQYGENSPLHF. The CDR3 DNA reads TGCGCCAGCAGCCAGTACGGAGAAAATTCACCCCTCCACTTT.

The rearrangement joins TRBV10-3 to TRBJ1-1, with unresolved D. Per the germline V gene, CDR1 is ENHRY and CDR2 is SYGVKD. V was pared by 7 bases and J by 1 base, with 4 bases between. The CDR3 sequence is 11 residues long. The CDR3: CAIMANTEAFF. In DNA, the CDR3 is TGTGCCATCATGGCGAACACTGAAGCTTTCTTT.

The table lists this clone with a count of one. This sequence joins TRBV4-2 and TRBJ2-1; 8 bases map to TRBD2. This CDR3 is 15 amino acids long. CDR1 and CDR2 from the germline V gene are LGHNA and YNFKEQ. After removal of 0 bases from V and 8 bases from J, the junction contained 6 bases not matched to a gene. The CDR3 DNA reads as TGTGCCAGCAGCCAAGAGGGGACTAGTGCCGATGAGCAGTTCTTC. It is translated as CASSQEGTSADEQFF.

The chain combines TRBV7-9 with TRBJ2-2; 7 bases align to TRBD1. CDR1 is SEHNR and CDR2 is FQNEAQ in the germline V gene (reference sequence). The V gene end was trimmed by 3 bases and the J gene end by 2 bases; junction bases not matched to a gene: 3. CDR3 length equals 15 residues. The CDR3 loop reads CASSFTGANTGELFF. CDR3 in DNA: TGTGCCAGCAGCTTCACAGGGGCTAACACCGGGGAGCTGTTTTTT.

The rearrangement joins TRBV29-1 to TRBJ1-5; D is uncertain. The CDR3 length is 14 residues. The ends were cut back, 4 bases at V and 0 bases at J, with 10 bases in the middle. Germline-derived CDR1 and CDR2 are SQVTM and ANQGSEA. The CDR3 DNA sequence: TGCAGCGTTGGAGGATCTAATAGCAATCAGCCCCAGCATTTT. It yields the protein CSVGGSNSNQPQHF.

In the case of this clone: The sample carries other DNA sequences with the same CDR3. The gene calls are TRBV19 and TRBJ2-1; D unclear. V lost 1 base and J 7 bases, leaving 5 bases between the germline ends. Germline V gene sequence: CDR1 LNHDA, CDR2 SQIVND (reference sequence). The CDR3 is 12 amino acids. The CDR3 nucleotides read TGTGCCAGTAGTATAGTGCGGAATGAGCAGTTCTTC. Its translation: CASSIVRNEQFF.